This record concerns one T cell receptor (beta chain) sequence. The antigen is unknown. The sample belongs to a study of OX40 agonist ivuxolimab in advanced cancers. Study results and caveats: Near-lowest levels of clonal expansion characterized partial responders at 0.1-3.0 mg/kg. On average, CD8+ T cells had more expanded clones than CD4+. Clonal expansion by week 6 occurred in CD4+ and CD8+ blood T cells (at 0.1 to 3.0 mg/kg).

Germline lookup yields CDR1 MNHNY and CDR2 SVGAGI (reference sequence). The ends lost 0 bases at V and 6 bases at J; junction bases unmatched: 3. This CDR3 has 15 amino acids. TCRdb keeps only in-frame clones here, not all; method: immunoSEQ multiplex PCR. The table lists some 61,000 clones, 70% to 80% of them singletons. This sequence joins TRBV6-6 and TRBJ2-2; 8 positions agree with TRBD2. The receptor's source is an adult with an advanced solid tumor such as melanoma, head and neck, liver or kidney cancer. This specimen was CD4+ or CD8+ T cells sorted from blood, taken in a trial of the OX40 agonist ivuxolimab. The CDR3 DNA follows: TGTGCCAGCAGTTACTCACGGGGGGGATCCGGGGAGCTGTTTTTT. Amino acid sequence: CASSYSRGGSGELFF.